The 3 T cell receptor beta chains presented below share a single source sample, sequenced in a study of radiation and T cells in renal cell carcinoma (dated by TCRdb to about 2020). Library creation used the immunoSEQ multiplex PCR assay. What TCRdb holds here is the immuneACCESS table cut down to in-frame rearrangements. Part of the clones is not present; checked against another copy, under half of the missing clones reflect an unresolved V gene, and the others are unexplained. The sample table records around 100,000 clones; 65% to 90% of these occur just once. Of the sample, about 7.2% is held by the ten largest clones. The time point label here, explained by the study, means: blood 4 weeks post-SBRT, at nephrectomy. The treatment or condition label here, explained by the study, means: 15 Gy SBRT to primary tumor, nephrectomy 4 weeks later. Sequencing used blood, obtained from a patient whose treatment included radiotherapy and nephrectomy. These receptors all come from a man aged 55 to 69 with renal cell carcinoma.

This clone was seen just once. The chain links TRBV6-7 to TRBJ1-5; no definite D call. TRBV6-7 falls under the ORF class, with uncertain function. The CDR3 contains 14 residues. V lost 10 bases, J lost 0 bases, and 13 bases lay in between. DNA for the CDR3: TGTGCCAAAGAGCCGGGAGATAGCAATCAGCCCCAGCATTTT. Its translation: CAKEPGDSNQPQHF.

V usage is TRBV7-9 and J usage is TRBJ2-4, with 9 bases identical to TRBD2. This CDR3 is 15 amino acids long. Germline V gene lookup returns CDR1 SEHNR and CDR2 FQNEAQ (reference sequence). The J segment lost 8 bases and the V segment lost 1 base, leaving 6 bases of the junction unmatched. In DNA, the CDR3 is TGTGCCAGCAGCTTAGGCGCTAGCGGGATACACATTCAGTACTTC. Amino acid sequence: CASSLGASGIHIQYF. The entire variable domain, with the rest obtained from reference TRBV7-9 and TRBJ2-4, is as follows: DTGVSQNPRHKITKRGQNVTFRCDPISEHNRLYWYRQTLGQGPEFLTYFQNEAQLEKSRLLSDRFSAERPKGSFSTLEIQRTEQGDSAMYLCASSLGASGIHIQYFGAGTRLSVL.

The chain employs TRBV9 and TRBJ2-3; D not certain. Trimming stripped 0 bases from V and 2 bases from J, with 10 bases between. Germline V CDR1 and CDR2: SGDLS, YYNGEE. This CDR3 contains 15 residues. The CDR3 here is CASSVAPLATDTQYF. The CDR3 nucleotides are TGTGCCAGCAGCGTAGCTCCCCTGGCCACAGATACGCAGTATTTT. Filled out from reference TRBV9 and TRBJ2-3, the complete variable domain reads DSGVTQTPKHLITATGQRVTLRCSPRSGDLSVYWYQQSLDQGLQFLIQYYNGEERAKGNILERFSAQQFPDLHSELNLSSLELGDSALYFCASSVAPLATDTQYFGPGTRLTVL.